These T cell receptor beta chains were read from a single sample in a study of early T cells in non-severe SARS-CoV-2 infection. TCRdb reanalysed the 5' RACE reads using MiXCR and keeps one entry per CDR3 protein. The table records tens of thousands of distinct CDR3 sequences, roughly 15% of them present only once. The specimen was whole blood, collected at baseline. Receptors were obtained from an adult who was a healthcare worker with PCR-confirmed SARS-CoV-2 infection or an uninfected control (not recorded which). Both conserved end residues are part of each CDR3. Each record gives: J gene, clone size, V gene, D gene, CDR3 protein, CDR3 DNA. A D gene is named only where the DNA matches it firmly. Clone size appears in some rows only: once, few, many, or a class for an expanded clone.

j_call: TRBJ2-7; clone_size: .; v_call: TRBV11-2; d_call: .; cdr3_aa: CASSHRLGHSYEQYF; cdr3_nt: TGTGCCAGCAGTCATCGATTGGGCCACTCCTACGAGCAGTACTTC
j_call: TRBJ2-1; clone_size: .; v_call: TRBV7-2; d_call: .; cdr3_aa: CASRGGKSYNEQFF; cdr3_nt: TGTGCCAGCAGAGGGGGGAAATCCTACAATGAGCAGTTCTTC
j_call: TRBJ2-7; clone_size: .; v_call: TRBV20-1; d_call: .; cdr3_aa: CSAIMEDPLEQYF; cdr3_nt: TGCAGTGCTATAATGGAAGACCCCCTCGAGCAGTACTTC
j_call: TRBJ2-3; clone_size: .; v_call: TRBV15; d_call: .; cdr3_aa: CATSRGEAADTQYF; cdr3_nt: TGTGCCACCAGCAGAGGGGAGGCGGCAGATACGCAGTATTTT
j_call: TRBJ2-6; clone_size: .; v_call: TRBV5-4; d_call: TRBD1; cdr3_aa: CASSFDTGEIQVLTF; cdr3_nt: TGTGCCAGCAGCTTCGATACAGGGGAAATCCAGGTCCTGACTTTC
j_call: TRBJ2-3; clone_size: many; v_call: TRBV12-3/TRBV12-4; d_call: .; cdr3_aa: CASRHQGFADTQYF; cdr3_nt: TGTGCCAGCCGACATCAGGGGTTTGCAGATACGCAGTATTTT
j_call: TRBJ2-5; clone_size: few; v_call: TRBV7-6; d_call: TRBD1; cdr3_aa: CASNGQGETQYF; cdr3_nt: TGTGCCAGCAATGGACAGGGGGAGACCCAGTACTTC
j_call: TRBJ1-5; clone_size: many; v_call: TRBV7-9; d_call: TRBD1; cdr3_aa: CASSLEYGRTGGSQPQHF; cdr3_nt: TGTGCCAGCAGCTTAGAGTACGGTAGGACAGGGGGAAGTCAGCCCCAGCATTTT
j_call: TRBJ1-2; clone_size: .; v_call: TRBV12-5; d_call: .; cdr3_aa: CASGLGTWGYTF; cdr3_nt: TGTGCTAGTGGTCTTGGGACGTGGGGCTACACCTTC
j_call: TRBJ1-4; clone_size: few; v_call: TRBV4-3; d_call: .; cdr3_aa: CASSPGGRVGEKLFF; cdr3_nt: TGCGCCAGCAGCCCAGGAGGCAGAGTAGGAGAAAAACTGTTTTTT
j_call: TRBJ2-7; clone_size: .; v_call: TRBV3-1; d_call: .; cdr3_aa: CASSRGNIEQYF; cdr3_nt: TGTGCCAGCAGCAGGGGGAATATCGAGCAGTACTTC
j_call: TRBJ2-2; clone_size: few; v_call: TRBV7-6; d_call: .; cdr3_aa: CASSPTQRTNTGELFF; cdr3_nt: TGTGCCAGCAGCCCCACCCAGCGGACGAACACCGGGGAGCTGTTTTTT
j_call: TRBJ2-2; clone_size: .; v_call: TRBV14; d_call: TRBD2; cdr3_aa: CASSQWTGTSGTRELFF; cdr3_nt: TGTGCCAGCAGCCAGTGGACCGGGACTAGCGGGACTCGGGAGCTGTTTTTT
j_call: TRBJ2-5; clone_size: .; v_call: TRBV15; d_call: TRBD2; cdr3_aa: CATSRDLTPGSGKETQYF; cdr3_nt: TGTGCCACCAGCAGAGACCTAACGCCGGGGAGCGGGAAGGAGACCCAGTACTTC
j_call: TRBJ1-1; clone_size: many; v_call: TRBV7-9; d_call: .; cdr3_aa: CASSFRHLNTEAFF; cdr3_nt: TGTGCCAGCAGCTTTCGACACCTGAACACTGAAGCTTTCTTT
j_call: TRBJ2-3; clone_size: many; v_call: TRBV5-4; d_call: .; cdr3_aa: CASSPDADTQYF; cdr3_nt: TGTGCCAGCAGCCCGGATGCAGATACGCAGTATTTT
j_call: TRBJ2-1; clone_size: .; v_call: TRBV11-3; d_call: TRBD2; cdr3_aa: CASKGRERGEQFF; cdr3_nt: TGTGCCAGCAAAGGGCGGGAGAGGGGCGAGCAGTTCTTC
j_call: TRBJ2-2; clone_size: .; v_call: TRBV4-3; d_call: .; cdr3_aa: CASSQEAARVAGELFF; cdr3_nt: TGCGCCAGCAGCCAAGAGGCGGCCAGGGTAGCCGGGGAGCTGTTTTTT
j_call: TRBJ2-1; clone_size: .; v_call: TRBV14; d_call: .; cdr3_aa: CASSQEARNEQFF; cdr3_nt: TGTGCCAGCAGCCAAGAAGCGAGAAATGAGCAGTTCTTC
j_call: TRBJ1-5; clone_size: few; v_call: TRBV20-1; d_call: .; cdr3_aa: CSARDQQGKPQHF; cdr3_nt: TGCAGTGCTAGAGATCAACAGGGTAAGCCCCAGCATTTT
j_call: TRBJ1-4; clone_size: .; v_call: TRBV5-6; d_call: .; cdr3_aa: CASSPSLNEKLFF; cdr3_nt: TGTGCCAGCAGCCCCAGCTTGAATGAAAAACTGTTTTTT
j_call: TRBJ2-7; clone_size: .; v_call: TRBV6-5; d_call: TRBD1; cdr3_aa: CASSRISGTAVYEQYF; cdr3_nt: TGTGCCAGCAGTAGAATTTCCGGGACAGCCGTCTACGAGCAGTACTTC
j_call: TRBJ2-7; clone_size: .; v_call: TRBV11-2; d_call: .; cdr3_aa: CASSLDYGSYEQYF; cdr3_nt: TGTGCCAGCAGCTTAGATTACGGCTCCTACGAGCAGTACTTC
j_call: TRBJ2-2; clone_size: few; v_call: TRBV28; d_call: TRBD1; cdr3_aa: CASSFRDRDTGELFF; cdr3_nt: TGTGCCAGCAGTTTCAGGGACAGGGACACCGGGGAGCTGTTTTTT
j_call: TRBJ1-2; clone_size: few; v_call: TRBV6-1; d_call: .; cdr3_aa: CASSEWTAMTNGYTF; cdr3_nt: TGTGCCAGCAGCGAATGGACCGCAATGACCAATGGCTACACCTTC
j_call: TRBJ2-5; clone_size: .; v_call: TRBV20-1; d_call: .; cdr3_aa: CSARDVALQETQYF; cdr3_nt: TGCAGTGCTAGAGATGTTGCGCTTCAAGAGACCCAGTACTTC
j_call: TRBJ1-4; clone_size: many; v_call: TRBV29-1; d_call: .; cdr3_aa: CSVSEGEKLFF; cdr3_nt: TGCAGCGTATCCGAGGGGGAAAAACTGTTTTTT
j_call: TRBJ2-3; clone_size: .; v_call: TRBV12-3/TRBV12-4; d_call: TRBD1; cdr3_aa: CASSQGQAWSDTQYF; cdr3_nt: TGTGCCAGCAGCCAAGGACAGGCATGGTCAGATACGCAGTATTTT
j_call: TRBJ2-7; clone_size: .; v_call: TRBV12-3/TRBV12-4; d_call: TRBD2; cdr3_aa: CASSLVPGRADEQYF; cdr3_nt: TGTGCCAGCAGTTTAGTTCCCGGGAGGGCCGACGAGCAGTACTTC
j_call: TRBJ2-1; clone_size: .; v_call: TRBV4-3; d_call: .; cdr3_aa: CASSQAFYSYNEQFF; cdr3_nt: TGCGCCAGCAGCCAAGCCTTCTATTCCTACAATGAGCAGTTCTTC
j_call: TRBJ2-3; clone_size: .; v_call: TRBV7-2; d_call: TRBD2; cdr3_aa: CASSFASGRDTQYF; cdr3_nt: TGTGCCAGCAGCTTCGCTAGCGGGAGGGATACGCAGTATTTT
j_call: TRBJ2-7; clone_size: few; v_call: TRBV5-1; d_call: TRBD1; cdr3_aa: CASSSRDRGLYEQYF; cdr3_nt: TGCGCCAGCAGCTCCCGGGACAGGGGGCTCTACGAGCAGTACTTC
j_call: TRBJ2-2; clone_size: .; v_call: TRBV12-3/TRBV12-4; d_call: .; cdr3_aa: CASSRRVFTGELFF; cdr3_nt: TGTGCCAGCAGTCGAAGAGTTTTCACCGGGGAGCTGTTTTTT
j_call: TRBJ2-2; clone_size: many; v_call: TRBV6-2/TRBV6-3; d_call: .; cdr3_aa: CAHQRLNTGELFF; cdr3_nt: TGTGCCCACCAACGACTGAACACCGGGGAGCTGTTTTTT
j_call: TRBJ2-1; clone_size: .; v_call: TRBV20-1; d_call: TRBD2; cdr3_aa: CSLAGGREQFF; cdr3_nt: TGCAGTCTAGCGGGAGGGCGCGAGCAGTTCTTC
j_call: TRBJ2-5; clone_size: few; v_call: TRBV7-6; d_call: TRBD2; cdr3_aa: CASSSSGEGETQYF; cdr3_nt: TGTGCCAGCAGCTCCAGCGGGGAAGGGGAGACCCAGTACTTC
j_call: TRBJ1-1; clone_size: many; v_call: TRBV20-1; d_call: .; cdr3_aa: CSAREGVTEAFF; cdr3_nt: TGCAGTGCTAGAGAGGGAGTTACTGAAGCTTTCTTT
j_call: TRBJ1-2; clone_size: few; v_call: TRBV18; d_call: TRBD1; cdr3_aa: CASSPPGTDYYGYTF; cdr3_nt: TGTGCCAGCTCACCCCCCGGGACAGACTACTATGGCTACACCTTC
j_call: TRBJ2-1; clone_size: few; v_call: TRBV7-2; d_call: .; cdr3_aa: CASSLAWNEQFF; cdr3_nt: TGTGCCAGCAGCCTCGCCTGGAATGAGCAGTTCTTC
j_call: TRBJ2-3; clone_size: many; v_call: TRBV10-3; d_call: TRBD2; cdr3_aa: CAISEVDSGSGTQYF; cdr3_nt: TGTGCCATCAGTGAGGTCGATAGCGGGAGCGGGACGCAGTATTTT
j_call: TRBJ2-1; clone_size: .; v_call: TRBV28; d_call: TRBD2; cdr3_aa: CASSSLAGGFYNEQFF; cdr3_nt: TGTGCCAGCAGCTCATTAGCGGGAGGGTTCTACAATGAGCAGTTCTTC
j_call: TRBJ1-1; clone_size: .; v_call: TRBV7-2; d_call: TRBD1; cdr3_aa: CASSSHRGPNTEAFF; cdr3_nt: TGTGCCAGCAGCTCCCACAGGGGGCCGAACACTGAAGCTTTCTTT
j_call: TRBJ2-7; clone_size: .; v_call: TRBV25-1; d_call: .; cdr3_aa: CASRRGTHEQYF; cdr3_nt: TGTGCCAGCAGGAGGGGGACTCACGAGCAGTACTTC
j_call: TRBJ2-2; clone_size: many; v_call: TRBV6-6; d_call: .; cdr3_aa: CAGWNTGELFF; cdr3_nt: TGTGCCGGATGGAACACCGGGGAGCTGTTTTTT
j_call: TRBJ2-4; clone_size: many; v_call: TRBV4-1; d_call: TRBD2; cdr3_aa: CASSHPTSGRTKNIQYF; cdr3_nt: TGCGCCAGCAGCCACCCCACTAGCGGGAGAACCAAAAACATTCAGTACTTC
j_call: TRBJ1-1; clone_size: few; v_call: TRBV3-1; d_call: .; cdr3_aa: CASSYARWSGGTEAFF; cdr3_nt: TGTGCCAGCAGCTACGCACGGTGGAGCGGCGGCACTGAAGCTTTCTTT
j_call: TRBJ2-1; clone_size: few; v_call: TRBV10-3; d_call: TRBD1; cdr3_aa: CAITGTGLYNEQFF; cdr3_nt: TGTGCCATCACAGGGACAGGGCTCTACAATGAGCAGTTCTTC
j_call: TRBJ1-1; clone_size: many; v_call: TRBV20-1; d_call: .; cdr3_aa: CSANGGRGTEAFF; cdr3_nt: TGCAGTGCTAATGGAGGACGGGGCACTGAAGCTTTCTTT
j_call: TRBJ2-4; clone_size: many; v_call: TRBV7-9; d_call: TRBD2; cdr3_aa: CASSTRERVLAGGDKNIQYF; cdr3_nt: TGTGCCAGCAGCACCCGGGAGCGGGTCCTAGCGGGAGGGGACAAAAACATTCAGTACTTC
j_call: TRBJ2-7; clone_size: few; v_call: TRBV19; d_call: TRBD1; cdr3_aa: CASSPGGAYEQYF; cdr3_nt: TGTGCCAGTAGCCCAGGGGGCGCCTACGAGCAGTACTTC
j_call: TRBJ2-2; clone_size: .; v_call: TRBV11-2; d_call: .; cdr3_aa: CASSFELANTGELFF; cdr3_nt: TGTGCCAGCAGCTTTGAGCTCGCGAACACCGGGGAGCTGTTTTTT
j_call: TRBJ2-1; clone_size: .; v_call: TRBV11-2; d_call: TRBD1; cdr3_aa: CASSPMTGVVEQFF; cdr3_nt: TGTGCCAGCAGCCCGATGACAGGGGTCGTTGAGCAGTTCTTC
j_call: TRBJ2-7; clone_size: few; v_call: TRBV20-1; d_call: TRBD2; cdr3_aa: CSAVGLAANEQYF; cdr3_nt: TGCAGTGCTGTGGGACTAGCGGCTAACGAGCAGTACTTC
j_call: TRBJ1-6; clone_size: .; v_call: TRBV27; d_call: .; cdr3_aa: CASRDTGLHNSPLHF; cdr3_nt: TGTGCCAGCAGAGACACAGGCCTCCATAATTCACCCCTCCACTTT
j_call: TRBJ2-7; clone_size: .; v_call: TRBV7-9; d_call: .; cdr3_aa: CASSLLRYEQYF; cdr3_nt: TGTGCCAGCAGCTTACTCAGATACGAGCAGTACTTC
j_call: TRBJ2-1; clone_size: .; v_call: TRBV2; d_call: TRBD2; cdr3_aa: CASSVRLAGDNEQFF; cdr3_nt: TGTGCCAGCAGTGTCAGGCTAGCGGGAGATAATGAGCAGTTCTTC
j_call: TRBJ2-7; clone_size: few; v_call: TRBV7-6; d_call: TRBD1; cdr3_aa: CASSLGRGQPYEQYF; cdr3_nt: TGTGCCAGCAGCTTAGGTAGGGGGCAACCCTACGAGCAGTACTTC